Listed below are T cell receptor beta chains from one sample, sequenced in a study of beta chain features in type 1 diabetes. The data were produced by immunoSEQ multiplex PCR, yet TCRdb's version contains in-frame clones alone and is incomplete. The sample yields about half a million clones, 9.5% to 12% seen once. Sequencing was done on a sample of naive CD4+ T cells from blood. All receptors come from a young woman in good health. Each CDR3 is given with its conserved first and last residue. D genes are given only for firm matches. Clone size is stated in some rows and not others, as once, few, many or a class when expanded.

CASSLQGHYGYTF	TGTGCCAGCAGCTTACAGGGACACTATGGCTACACCTTC	few	TRBJ1-2	13	TRBV7-9	-
CSASAVGQFF	TGCAGTGCTAGTGCAGTCGGGCAGTTCTTC	-	TRBJ2-1	10	TRBV20-1	-
CASSSPGHLSYNEQFF	TGTGCCAGCAGTTCTCCGGGACACCTCTCCTACAATGAGCAGTTCTTC	many	TRBJ2-1	16	TRBV28	-
CASSQDSGQYTF	TGCGCCAGCAGCCAAGACTCGGGGCAGTACACCTTC	few	TRBJ1-2	12	TRBV4-1	-
CSVVPLRYTDTQYF	TGCAGCGTTGTTCCCCTTCGGTACACAGATACGCAGTATTTT	-	TRBJ2-3	14	TRBV29-1	-
CASSLLGFGQETQYF	TGTGCTAGCAGCTTATTGGGGTTTGGCCAAGAGACCCAGTACTTC	-	TRBJ2-5	15	TRBV7-7	-
CASSPKDRANGYTF	TGTGCCAGCAGCCCAAAAGACAGGGCGAATGGCTACACCTTC	-	TRBJ1-2	14	TRBV7-9	TRBD1
CASSLKDRGYEQYF	TGTGCCAGCAGTTTAAAGGACAGGGGCTACGAGCAGTACTTC	-	TRBJ2-7	14	TRBV27	TRBD1
CASSIENRDEQFF	TGCGCCAGCAGCATCGAAAACAGGGACGAGCAGTTCTTC	few	TRBJ2-1	13	TRBV5-1	-
CASSLNAASDYGYTF	TGTGCCAGCAGCTTAAACGCCGCCTCTGACTATGGCTACACCTTC	-	TRBJ1-2	15	TRBV13	-
CASSQYRAVDEQYF	TGTGCCAGCAGCCAATACAGGGCGGTCGACGAGCAGTACTTC	-	TRBJ2-7	14	TRBV4-2	-
CASSVGGSGAYNEQFF	TGTGCCAGCAGCGTAGGAGGGAGCGGAGCCTACAATGAGCAGTTCTTC	few	TRBJ2-1	16	TRBV9	-
CASSLSRQVWGYTF	TGTGCCAGCAGTTTATCAAGACAGGTGTGGGGCTACACCTTC	-	TRBJ1-2	14	TRBV28	-
CATSRDPFGGYTF	TGTGCCACCAGCAGAGATCCCTTTGGAGGCTACACCTTC	-	TRBJ1-2	13	TRBV15	-
CASSPRGRGTEAFF	TGTGCCAGCAGCCCTCGGGGGAGGGGCACTGAAGCTTTCTTT	few	TRBJ1-1	14	TRBV28	-
CASSFGASGSQETQYF	TGCGCCAGCAGCTTTGGGGCTAGCGGGTCCCAAGAGACCCAGTACTTC	-	TRBJ2-5	16	TRBV5-1	TRBD2
CASSLLTSDYTF	TGTGCCAGCAGTTTATTGACGTCAGACTACACCTTC	few	TRBJ1-2	12	TRBV28	-
CASSQALSVRETQYF	TGCGCCAGCAGCCAAGCTCTTTCTGTACGGGAGACCCAGTACTTC	few	TRBJ2-5	15	TRBV4-3	-
CASGRGSIQETQYF	TGTGCTAGTGGCCGGGGAAGCATTCAAGAGACCCAGTACTTC	-	TRBJ2-5	14	TRBV12-5	-
CASSYIQSDTQYF	TGTGCCAGCAGTTACATTCAATCAGATACGCAGTATTTT	few	TRBJ2-3	13	TRBV6-6	-
CSVSMGTQYF	TGCAGTGTCTCAATGGGTACGCAGTATTTT	few	TRBJ2-3	10	TRBV29-1	-
CSVVGQRYGYTF	TGCAGCGTTGTGGGCCAGCGCTATGGCTACACCTTC	few	TRBJ1-2	12	TRBV29-1	-
CSAVEGFEQYF	TGCAGCGCTGTCGAGGGGTTTGAGCAGTACTTC	few	TRBJ2-7	11	TRBV29-1	-
CASSEAQGPEETQYF	TGTGCCAGCAGTGAAGCCCAGGGGCCTGAAGAGACCCAGTACTTC	-	TRBJ2-5	15	TRBV2	-